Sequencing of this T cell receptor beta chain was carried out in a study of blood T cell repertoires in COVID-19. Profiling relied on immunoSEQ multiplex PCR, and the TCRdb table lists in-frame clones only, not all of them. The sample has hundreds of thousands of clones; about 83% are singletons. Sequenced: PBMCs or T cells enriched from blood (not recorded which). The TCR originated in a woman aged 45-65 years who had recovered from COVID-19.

In DNA, the CDR3 is TGTGCCAGCTCACCTACCGGGCTAGCGAGAGGTGATACGCAGTATTTT. Protein: CASSPTGLARGDTQYF. The chain couples TRBV18 to TRBJ2-3; the D gene is possibly TRBD2 (6 bases). Germline CDR1 and CDR2: KGHSH and LQKENI. Between the trimmed V and J ends, which lost 3 bases and 6 bases, there was a span of 19 bases. The CDR3 runs to 16 residues. The variable domain in full, completed from reference TRBV18 and TRBJ2-3, reads NAGVMQNPRHLVRRRGQEARLRCSPMKGHSHVYWYRQLPEEGLKFMVYLQKENIIDESGMPKERFSAEFPKEGPSILRIQQVVRGDSAAYFCASSPTGLARGDTQYFGPGTRLTVL.